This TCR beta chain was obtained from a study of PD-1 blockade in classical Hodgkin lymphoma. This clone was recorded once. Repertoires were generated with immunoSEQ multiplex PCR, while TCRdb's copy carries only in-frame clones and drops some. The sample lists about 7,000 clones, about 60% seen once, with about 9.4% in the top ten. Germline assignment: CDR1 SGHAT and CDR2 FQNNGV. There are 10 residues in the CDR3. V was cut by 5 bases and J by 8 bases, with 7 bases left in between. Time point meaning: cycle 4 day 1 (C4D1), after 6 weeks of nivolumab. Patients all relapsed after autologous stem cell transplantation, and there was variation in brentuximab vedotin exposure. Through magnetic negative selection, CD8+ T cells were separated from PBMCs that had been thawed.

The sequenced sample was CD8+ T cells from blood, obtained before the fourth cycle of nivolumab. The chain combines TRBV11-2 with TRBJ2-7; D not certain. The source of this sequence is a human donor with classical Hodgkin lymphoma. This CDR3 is CASSLDKQYF. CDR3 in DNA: TGTGCCAGCAGCCTCGACAAGCAGTACTTC. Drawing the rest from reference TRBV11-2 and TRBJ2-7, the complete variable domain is EAGVAQSPRYKIIEKRQSVAFWCNPISGHATLYWYQQILGQGPKLLIQFQNNGVVDDSQLPKDRFSAERLKGVDSTLKIQPAKLEDSAVYLCASSLDKQYFGPGTRLTVT.